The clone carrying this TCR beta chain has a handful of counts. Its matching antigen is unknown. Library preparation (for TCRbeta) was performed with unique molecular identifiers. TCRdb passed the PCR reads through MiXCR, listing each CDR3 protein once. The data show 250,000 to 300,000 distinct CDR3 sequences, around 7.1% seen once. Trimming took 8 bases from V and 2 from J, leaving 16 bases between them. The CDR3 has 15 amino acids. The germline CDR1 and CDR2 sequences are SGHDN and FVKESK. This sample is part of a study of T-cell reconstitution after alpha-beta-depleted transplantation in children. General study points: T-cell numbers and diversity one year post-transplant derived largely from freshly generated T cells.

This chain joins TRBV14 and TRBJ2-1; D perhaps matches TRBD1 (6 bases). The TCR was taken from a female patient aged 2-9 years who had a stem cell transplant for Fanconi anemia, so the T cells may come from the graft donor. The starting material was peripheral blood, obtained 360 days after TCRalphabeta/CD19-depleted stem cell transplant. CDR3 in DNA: TGTGCCAGCGGATACCGGGACACCACCTACAATGAGCAGTTCTTC. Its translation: CASGYRDTTYNEQFF.